Presented here are 9 T cell receptor beta chains from one specimen sequenced in a study of beta chain features in type 1 diabetes. Every bit of the isolated RNA underwent reverse transcription, so sequencing read expressed TCRB transcripts. Clones were read by immunoSEQ multiplex PCR, and TCRdb kept only the in-frame ones, dropping some. The sample has around 300,000 clones; 12% to 15% are singletons. Sample: central memory CD4+ T cells from blood. The receptor source for this set is a man between 25 and 39 years old in good health.

This sequence joins TRBV2 and TRBJ2-7, with TRBD2 matching over 10 bases. Germline CDR1 and CDR2: SNHLY and FYNNEI. Trimming at V came to 6 bases and at J to 2 bases, leaving 10 bases not matched to a gene. This CDR3 has 16 residues. Here the CDR3 DNA reads TGTGCCAGCAGCTCCAAGCAAGCGGGGGGGGCCTACGAGCAGTACTTC. Its protein product is CASSSKQAGGAYEQYF.

In this sample, this clone turned up a few times. J is TRBJ1-4 and V is TRBV28; 7 bases are a match to TRBD1. The trim removed 7 bases at V and 7 bases at J, leaving 6 bases unmatched. CDR3 size: 13 residues. Germline-derived CDR1 and CDR2 are MDHEN and SYDVKM. The CDR3 loop reads CASTTTGSEKLFF. CDR3 DNA: TGTGCCAGCACCACGACAGGGAGTGAAAAACTGTTTTTT.

This clone has just a few counts. V usage is TRBV6-6 and J usage is TRBJ1-2; D not resolved. V was trimmed by 7 bases and J by 8 bases, leaving 17 bases between them. Germline CDR1 reads MNHNY; CDR2 reads SVGAGI (reference sequence). The CDR3 is 13 amino acids. In DNA form, the CDR3 reads TGTGCCAGCAACCCACTAGGAGTAGGGGGCTACACCTTC. Translating gives CASNPLGVGGYTF.

This chain links TRBV5-6 with TRBJ1-5; D not resolved. This CDR3 has 14 amino acids. Between the trimmed V and J ends, which lost 0 bases and 0 bases, there was a span of 4 bases. Germline CDR1 and CDR2: SGHDT and YYEEEE. CDR3 DNA: TGTGCCAGCAGCTTGGGTCCTAGCAATCAGCCCCAGCATTTT. Encoded protein: CASSLGPSNQPQHF. The variable domain in full, with the rest retrieved from reference TRBV5-6 and TRBJ1-5, is DAGVTQSPTHLIKTRGQQVTLRCSPKSGHDTVSWYQQALGQGPQFIFQYYEEEERQRGNFPDRFSGHQFPNYSSELNVNALLLGDSALYLCASSLGPSNQPQHFGDGTRLSIL.

The chain joins TRBV2 to TRBJ1-5; possible D gene TRBD1, 5 bases. The V end was cut by 5 bases, the J end by 5 bases, with 13 bases between. Germline V gene sequence: CDR1 SNHLY, CDR2 FYNNEI. The CDR3 totals 14 residues. Here the CDR3 DNA reads TGTGCCAGCAGTTCCGGGACCTCCTATCAGCCCCAGCATTTT. It translates to CASSSGTSYQPQHF.

The table lists this clone with a few counts. The J gene is TRBJ2-7, the V gene TRBV5-1; D possibly uses TRBD1 or TRBD2 (5 bases each). Looked up from germline, CDR1 is SGHRS and CDR2 is YFSETQ. This CDR3 has 15 residues. V gave up 5 bases and J gave up 2 bases, with 17 bases separating them. In DNA, the CDR3 is TGCGCCAGCAGACCGAAAGGGACCTCCACCTACGAGCAGTACTTC. Protein sequence: CASRPKGTSTYEQYF.

This chain links TRBV10-2 with TRBJ1-1, with 8 nucleotides matching TRBD1. CDR3 length: 13 residues. V dropped 10 bases and J dropped 0; count of bases not matched to a gene: 4. Germline V gene lookup returns CDR1 WSHSY and CDR2 SAAADI. The chain's CDR3 is CATQGAMNTEAFF. The DNA for the CDR3 is TGCGCCACCCAGGGGGCCATGAACACTGAAGCTTTCTTT.

The rearrangement links TRBV6-1 to TRBJ2-7, with 10 bases matching TRBD2. The CDR3 consists of 14 residues. CDR1 and CDR2 (germline): MNHNS, SASEGT. J lost 6 bases, V lost 6 bases, and 8 bases had no gene match. The CDR3 here is CASRISGGPSEQYF. The DNA of the CDR3 is TGTGCCAGCAGGATTAGCGGGGGGCCCTCCGAGCAGTACTTC.

The chain carries TRBV28 and TRBJ1-2, with D uncertain. The germline V gene has CDR1 MDHEN and CDR2 SYDVKM. This CDR3 region has 10 residues. Between the trimmed V and J ends, which lost 6 bases and 5 bases, there was a span of 4 bases. CDR3 protein: CASREYGYTF. CDR3 in DNA: TGTGCCAGCAGGGAGTATGGCTACACCTTC.